One sample yielded the 20 T cell receptor beta chains listed below, sequenced in a study of radiation and T cells in renal cell carcinoma (TCRdb year 2020). The library was obtained by the immunoSEQ multiplex PCR assay. The clones in this table, taken by TCRdb from immuneACCESS, are in-frame only. Not every clone is retained; where verified, under half of the shortfall comes from an unresolved V gene, and the cause of the rest is unknown. The sample records about 25,000 clones, roughly 64% of which are singletons. About 20% of the sample lies in the top ten. The label giving this sample's time point can be read as: tumor resected at nephrectomy. The sample's treatment or condition, from its label and the paper: treatment-naive control, cytoreductive nephrectomy. Sequences were derived from tumor tissue, sampled from a patient whose treatment was nephrectomy without radiotherapy. The origin of the receptors is a man in his forties with renal cell carcinoma.

This clone was picked up a small number of times. The chain has TRBV13 and TRBJ2-2, with TRBD2 as a possible D gene (5 bases). Germline V lookup: CDR1 PRHDT, CDR2 FYEKMQ (reference sequence). The CDR3 is made up of 16 amino acids. V dropped 7 bases and J dropped 3 bases, with 18 bases sitting between them. The CDR3 nucleotides read TGTGCCAGCACCCGTATGCGGGCCGGGGACACCGGGGAGCTGTTTTTT. Translation gives CASTRMRAGDTGELFF.

This clone has a handful of counts. This chain joins TRBV19 and TRBJ2-2, with 8 bases that match TRBD1. V gave up 5 bases and J gave up 12 bases; unmatched junction bases: 11. Germline loops: CDR1 LNHDA, CDR2 SQIVND (reference sequence). This CDR3 has 14 amino acids. This CDR3 is CASSQSGGSGKLFF. In DNA, the CDR3 is TGTGCCAGTAGTCAATCAGGGGGCTCTGGGAAGCTGTTTTTT.

The chain couples TRBV27 to TRBJ1-5; D unclear. The CDR3 runs 15 residues. V was cut by 6 bases and J by 4 bases, with 16 bases left in between. Per germline, CDR1 MNHEY and CDR2 SMNVEV (reference sequence). This CDR3 reads CASRPGPVKNQPQHF. CDR3 DNA: TGTGCCAGCAGACCCGGCCCGGTCAAAAATCAGCCCCAGCATTTT.

The chain is built from TRBV4-1 and TRBJ2-1; weak D call: TRBD2 (6 bases). This CDR3 is 16 amino acids long. Germline-derived CDR1 and CDR2 are MGHRA and YSYEKL. V was cut by 3 bases and J by 0 bases, with 12 bases left in between. CDR3: CASSQGLQSSYNEQFF. CDR3 DNA sequence: TGCGCCAGCAGCCAGGGACTCCAAAGCTCCTACAATGAGCAGTTCTTC.

This chain uses TRBV6-6 with TRBJ1-4; D is unresolved. This CDR3 region has 13 residues. Deletions cut 7 bases from V and 7 bases from J, with 13 bases between. The V gene's germline CDR1 is MNHNY and CDR2 SVGAGI (reference sequence). CDR3 nucleotides: TGTGCCAGCATAGGGAATTTGGGTGAAAAACTGTTTTTT. Translated, it gives CASIGNLGEKLFF.

The chain couples TRBV10-2 to TRBJ2-1; tentatively, D is TRBD2 (5 bases). Per germline, CDR1 WSHSY and CDR2 SAAADI. This CDR3 comprises 11 residues. The V end was cut by 10 bases, the J end by 9 bases, with 13 bases between. The CDR3 loop reads CATGPAGEQFF. The DNA for the CDR3 is TGCGCCACCGGACCCGCGGGTGAGCAGTTCTTC.

This clone was observed a handful of times. The J gene is TRBJ1-1, the V gene TRBV28; TRBD1 matches at 8 bases. The V segment lost 4 bases and the J segment 1 base; nucleotides outside the gene matches: 8. The V gene's germline CDR1 is MDHEN and CDR2 SYDVKM. This CDR3 is built from 16 residues. The CDR3, as DNA: TGTGCCAGCAGTTCCTACAGGGGGAAGGGGAACACTGAAGCTTTCTTT. This sequence encodes CASSSYRGKGNTEAFF.

This clone was picked up a small number of times. The V and J genes are TRBV25-1 and TRBJ1-5; weak D call: TRBD1 (5 bases). Germline V gene sequence: CDR1 MGHDK, CDR2 SYGVNS. The CDR3 contains 13 residues. V lost 3 bases and J 2 bases, leaving 5 bases between the germline ends. CDR3 DNA sequence: TGTGCCAGCAGTGACAGGGGCAATCAGCCCCAGCATTTT. Its translation: CASSDRGNQPQHF. Based on the CDR3 plus reference TRBV25-1 and TRBJ1-5, the full variable domain is EADIYQTPRYLVIGTGKKITLECSQTMGHDKMYWYQQDPGMELHLIHYSYGVNSTEKGDLSSESTVSRIRTEHFPLTLESARPSHTSQYLCASSDRGNQPQHFGDGTRLSIL.

The chain links TRBV19 to TRBJ2-3, with D perhaps matching TRBD1 (5 bases). CDR3 length: 14 residues. V was clipped by 4 bases and J by 7 bases, with 15 bases between them. CDR1 and CDR2 (germline): LNHDA, SQIVND (reference sequence). The CDR3 spells CASSNRPRQYTQYF. CDR3 nucleotide sequence: TGTGCCAGTAGTAACCGGCCCCGACAGTATACGCAGTATTTT.

The V gene is TRBV19, the J gene TRBJ2-5; TRBD2 agrees at 10 bases. The CDR3 is 15 residues long. CDR1 LNHDA and CDR2 SQIVND come from the germline V gene (reference sequence). After removal of 5 bases from V and 2 bases from J, the junction contained 5 bases not matched to a gene. The CDR3 DNA is TGTGCCAGTAGTGCAGCGGGGGGGAGTCAAGAGACCCAGTACTTC. Its protein product is CASSAAGGSQETQYF.

This clone was detected only a few times. J is TRBJ1-1 and V is TRBV11-2, with TRBD1 as a possible D gene (5 bases). Germline assignment: CDR1 SGHAT and CDR2 FQNNGV. The CDR3 extends over 15 amino acids. Trimming removed 5 bases from V and 0 bases from J, with 13 bases in between. The CDR3 is CASSARGGMNTEAFF. The CDR3 nucleotides read TGTGCCAGCAGCGCCCGGGGGGGTATGAACACTGAAGCTTTCTTT.

The chain has TRBV4-2 and TRBJ2-3; D call uncertain. V was cut by 4 bases and J by 1 base, with 6 bases left in between. Per germline, CDR1 LGHNA and CDR2 YNFKEQ. This CDR3 comprises 13 residues. The CDR3 loop reads CASSRSRTDTQYF. CDR3 nucleotide sequence: TGTGCCAGCAGCCGATCTCGCACAGATACGCAGTATTTT.

This sequence joins TRBV7-2 and TRBJ1-2, with 7 bases matching TRBD1. The CDR3 extends over 15 amino acids. Per the germline V gene, CDR1 is SGHTA and CDR2 is FQGNSA. The trim removed 4 bases at V and 4 bases at J, leaving 9 bases unmatched. In nucleotides, the CDR3 is TGTGCCAGCAGCTCTCAACAGGGGCCCACCTATGGCTACACCTTC. Encoded protein: CASSSQQGPTYGYTF.

This chain joins TRBV29-1 and TRBJ2-7, with 9 bases matching TRBD1. The CDR3 extends over 13 amino acids. Germline V gene lookup returns CDR1 SQVTM and CDR2 ANQGSEA. Trimming at V came to 6 bases and at J to 6 bases, leaving 9 bases not matched to a gene. The CDR3 region is CSVEGQGTVEQYF. CDR3 nucleotide sequence: TGCAGCGTAGAGGGACAGGGTACGGTCGAGCAGTACTTC.

The J gene is TRBJ1-1, the V gene TRBV11-2; 9 bases align to TRBD1. CDR3 length: 16 residues. Looked up from germline, CDR1 is SGHAT and CDR2 is FQNNGV. The ends lost 1 base at V and 3 bases at J; junction bases unmatched: 6. The CDR3 here is CASSLARDRGYTEAFF. CDR3 DNA: TGTGCCAGCAGCTTAGCCCGTGACAGGGGGTACACTGAAGCTTTCTTT.

The gene calls are TRBV4-3 and TRBJ2-6; D not resolved. The ends were cut back, 0 bases at V and 4 bases at J, with 10 bases in the middle. There are 16 residues in the CDR3. Germline V gene lookup returns CDR1 LGHNA and CDR2 YSLEER. CDR3 DNA sequence: TGCGCCAGCAGCCAAGATAGGGCAGCCGGGGCCAACGTCCTGACTTTC. Encoded protein: CASSQDRAAGANVLTF.

The V call is TRBV4-3, the J call TRBJ1-3; tentative D call: TRBD1 (5 bases). The V and J ends lost 1 base and 1 base respectively, with 14 bases between them. CDR1 LGHNA and CDR2 YSLEER come from the germline V gene. The CDR3 has 17 amino acids. Here the CDR3 reads CASSQVGGGRSGNTIYF. CDR3 in DNA: TGCGCCAGCAGCCAAGTCGGGGGTGGAAGGTCTGGAAACACCATATATTTT.

The V and J genes are TRBV25-1 and TRBJ1-1; TRBD1 aligns across 7 bases. Germline loops: CDR1 MGHDK, CDR2 SYGVNS. The CDR3 is 16 amino acids. V lost 1 base to trimming and J lost 5 bases; unmatched junction nucleotides: 10. This CDR3 reads CASSEFVAGGRTEAFF. CDR3 coding DNA: TGTGCCAGCAGTGAATTCGTCGCAGGGGGTCGTACTGAAGCTTTCTTT. Looking up the rest from reference TRBV25-1 and TRBJ1-1 gives the full variable domain: EADIYQTPRYLVIGTGKKITLECSQTMGHDKMYWYQQDPGMELHLIHYSYGVNSTEKGDLSSESTVSRIRTEHFPLTLESARPSHTSQYLCASSEFVAGGRTEAFFGQGTRLTVV.

The table lists this clone with a few counts. The chain has TRBV5-1 and TRBJ2-4; no clear D gene. This CDR3 spans 13 amino acids. Germline values: CDR1 SGHRS, CDR2 YFSETQ. Trimming removed 3 bases from V and 7 bases from J, with 11 bases in between. The CDR3 here is CASSSGQMNIQYF. CDR3 nucleotide sequence: TGCGCCAGCAGCTCCGGGCAGATGAACATTCAGTACTTC.

The rearrangement uses TRBV14 and TRBJ2-3, with 9 nucleotides matching TRBD1. This CDR3 spans 16 amino acids. CDR1 is SGHDN and CDR2 is FVKESK in the germline V gene. After removal of 0 bases from V and 9 bases from J, the junction contained 10 bases not matched to a gene. The CDR3, as DNA: TGTGCCAGCAGCCAAGACTTGGGACAGGGTCCAACCACGCAGTATTTT. Encoded protein: CASSQDLGQGPTTQYF.